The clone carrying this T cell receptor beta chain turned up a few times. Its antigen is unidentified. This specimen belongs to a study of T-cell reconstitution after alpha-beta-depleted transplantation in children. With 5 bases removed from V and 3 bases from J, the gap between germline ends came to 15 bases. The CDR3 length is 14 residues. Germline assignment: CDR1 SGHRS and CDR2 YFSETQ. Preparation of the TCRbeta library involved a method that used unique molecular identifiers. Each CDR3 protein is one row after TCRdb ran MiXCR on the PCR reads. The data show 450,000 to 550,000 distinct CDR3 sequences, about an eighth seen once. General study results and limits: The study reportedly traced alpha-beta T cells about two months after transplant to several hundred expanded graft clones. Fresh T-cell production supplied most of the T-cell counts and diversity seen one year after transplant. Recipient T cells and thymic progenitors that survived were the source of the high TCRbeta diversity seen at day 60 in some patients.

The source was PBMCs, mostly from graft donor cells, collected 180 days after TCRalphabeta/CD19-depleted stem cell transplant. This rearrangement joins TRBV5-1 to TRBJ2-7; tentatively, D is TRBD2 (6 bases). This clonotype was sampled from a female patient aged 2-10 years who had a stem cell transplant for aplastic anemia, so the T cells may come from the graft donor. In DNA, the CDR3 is TGCGCCAGCAGTCTGGGGGACTTTTTCTACGAGCAGTACTTC. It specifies CASSLGDFFYEQYF.